This TCR beta chain was sequenced during a study of lymphopenia after photon versus proton radiotherapy (dated by TCRdb to between 2019 and 2020). Regarding the research as a whole: The study compared the immunological effects of photon versus proton radiation therapy in patients with gastrointestinal tumors who developed high-grade lymphopenia. The cohort comprised 20 or so patients with gastrointestinal tumors who received either photon or proton therapy and then developed lymphopenia. The study aimed to characterize how the two radiation modalities differ in their impact on the immune system.

The germline V gene specifies KGHSH as CDR1 and LQKENI as CDR2. For this chain, trimming is 0 bases at the V end and 1 base at the J end, and the number of junction bases without a gene match is 0. The CDR3 starts with the cysteine, ends with the phenylalanine, and has 15 residues. CDR3 DNA is the only sequence kept; it has 45 bases, read in frame from the first base. As concerns this clone: What antigen it recognizes has not been identified. No much larger clone is present one base from it, and per-base qualities are unavailable.

The method was the immunoSEQ multiplex PCR assay. T cell repertoires were profiled by deep sequencing of rearranged TCR beta loci, alongside multiparametric flow cytometry. TCRdb obtained this table from immuneACCESS and retained in-frame rearrangements with V and J assigned. These tables miss some clones; where compared with another copy, unresolved V genes account for less than half of the shortfall, and the remainder is unexplained. Within this sample are 50,000 to 70,000 clones, with around 90% of them counted one time only. The ten largest clones capture 9.5% to 15% of the sample. Results and caveats for the whole study, not just this receptor: After the lymphocyte count nadir, repertoires from photon-treated patients showed oligoclonal expansion, particularly of CD8+ Temra cells, and this expansion drove the decline in diversity. During treatment, patients who received photon therapy lost naive T cells and TCR diversity and gained effector/memory populations, whereas patients who received proton therapy remained relatively stable. Across the cohort, an inverse correlation was found between a larger post-nadir drop in TCR diversity and overall survival time among patients who died. The authors looked at the survival association only in patients who died, and they framed better survival with proton therapy as a possibility rather than a demonstrated result.

Sequenced material: peripheral blood, taken from a patient treated with proton-based radiotherapy. The origin of this receptor is a man at least 80 years old with esophageal cancer. Recombination linked TRBV18 to TRBJ1-3, and 7 junction bases match TRBD1. Read as DNA, the sequence is TGTGCCAGCTCACCACCCAGGGGGTCTGGAAACACCATATATTTT. The encoded protein is CASSPPRGSGNTIYF.